This paragraph reports one TCR beta chain. What it binds is unknown. The protocol was immunoSEQ multiplex PCR, while the TCRdb copy is restricted to in-frame clones and leaves out a portion. This table holds some 130,000 clones, roughly 93% found once. This CDR3 region has 14 residues. J lost 6 bases, V lost 2 bases, and 4 bases had no gene match. Germline V gene lookup returns CDR1 SGHDT and CDR2 YYEEEE. This record comes from a study of T cell responses to AZD1222 COVID-19 vaccine. Findings and caveats of the study: Just a handful of AZD1222 recipients tested seropositive at baseline.

Second doses at about 4 or about 12 weeks were pooled. This TCR was sampled from an adult who received the AZD1222 COVID-19 vaccine. V is TRBV5-6 and J is TRBJ2-1; TRBD1 agrees at 8 bases. The specimen was peripheral blood, collected 28 days after the second AZD1222 dose. The CDR3 here is CASSFGTGVNEQFF. The CDR3 nucleotides are TGTGCCAGCAGCTTCGGGACAGGAGTCAATGAGCAGTTCTTC.